This TCR beta chain is from a study of shared T cell receptors in the human thymus. This clone was picked up a small number of times. Sequencing was performed with immunoSEQ multiplex PCR; in TCRdb, only in-frame clones are kept and a portion is missing. The sample contains approximately 660,000 clones, approximately 88% of which appear only once. The CDR3 covers 16 residues. Germline V gene lookup returns CDR1 LGHNA and CDR2 YSLEER. V shed 0 bases and J shed 5 bases, with 15 bases lying between them. The data also belong to a second study, concerning human thymus T cells. From that study: Thymus tissue was removed during corrective cardiac surgery.

V and J are TRBV4-3 and TRBJ2-3, with D possibly TRBD2 on 6 matching bases. Specimen: thymocytes. This TCR was recovered from a boy under two years old with a congenital heart defect. The CDR3 region is CASSQEEGGNKDTQYF. CDR3 DNA: TGCGCCAGCAGCCAAGAGGAAGGCGGGAATAAAGATACGCAGTATTTT.